Listed below are T cell receptor beta chains from one sample, sequenced in a study of T cells in Graves' hyperthyroidism and ophthalmopathy. From the multiplex PCR reads, TCRdb called clonotypes with MiXCR, one entry per CDR3 protein. The sample lists hundreds of thousands of distinct CDR3 sequences; approximately 36% were seen once. The specimen was blood. All receptors derive from a woman aged 40 to 50 with Graves' hyperthyroidism. Both conserved end residues are part of each CDR3. Fields, in order: CDR3 length, D gene, clone size, V gene, J gene, CDR3 protein, CDR3 DNA. The D gene is left open where the match is weak. Only some rows state a clone size, as once, few, many or a class for expanded clones.

CDR3 length: 16
D gene: TRBD1
clone size: -
V gene: TRBV7-3
J gene: TRBJ1-2
CDR3 protein: CASSLGGTGGASGYTF
CDR3 DNA: TGTGCCAGCAGCTTAGGGGGGACAGGGGGAGCCTCTGGCTACACCTTC

CDR3 length: 13
D gene: -
clone size: few
V gene: TRBV27
J gene: TRBJ1-1
CDR3 protein: CASSGSDWAEAFF
CDR3 DNA: TGTGCCAGCAGTGGGTCGGATTGGGCTGAAGCTTTCTTT

CDR3 length: 14
D gene: -
clone size: -
V gene: TRBV12-3/TRBV12-4
J gene: TRBJ2-7
CDR3 protein: CASSPQYGAYEQYF
CDR3 DNA: TGTGCCAGCAGTCCTCAATATGGGGCCTACGAGCAGTACTTC

CDR3 length: 12
D gene: -
clone size: many
V gene: TRBV2
J gene: TRBJ1-1
CDR3 protein: CASRSGNTEAFF
CDR3 DNA: TGTGCCAGCCGGTCAGGGAACACTGAAGCTTTCTTT

CDR3 length: 14
D gene: TRBD1
clone size: -
V gene: TRBV19
J gene: TRBJ1-1
CDR3 protein: CASSIGQGWAEAFF
CDR3 DNA: TGTGCCAGTAGTATAGGACAGGGGTGGGCTGAAGCTTTCTTT

CDR3 length: 15
D gene: -
clone size: -
V gene: TRBV20-1
J gene: TRBJ2-2
CDR3 protein: CSVASPGQNTGELFF
CDR3 DNA: TGCAGTGTTGCGAGTCCGGGACAGAACACCGGGGAGCTGTTTTTT

CDR3 length: 13
D gene: TRBD1
clone size: many
V gene: TRBV20-1
J gene: TRBJ1-5
CDR3 protein: CSAADRADWPQHF
CDR3 DNA: TGCAGTGCTGCCGACAGGGCGGACTGGCCCCAGCATTTT

CDR3 length: 15
D gene: TRBD1
clone size: -
V gene: TRBV12-3/TRBV12-4
J gene: TRBJ2-7
CDR3 protein: CASREQGSIAYEQYF
CDR3 DNA: TGTGCCAGCAGGGAACAGGGGTCGATTGCCTACGAGCAGTACTTC

CDR3 length: 12
D gene: TRBD1
clone size: -
V gene: TRBV2
J gene: TRBJ1-2
CDR3 protein: CASIQGAGGYTF
CDR3 DNA: TGTGCCAGCATACAGGGGGCAGGCGGCTACACCTTC

CDR3 length: 15
D gene: TRBD1
clone size: -
V gene: TRBV10-2
J gene: TRBJ1-2
CDR3 protein: CASMKGGQGHYGYTF
CDR3 DNA: TGCGCCAGCATGAAGGGGGGACAGGGCCACTATGGCTACACCTTC

CDR3 length: 16
D gene: -
clone size: -
V gene: TRBV10-3
J gene: TRBJ2-7
CDR3 protein: CAISAVEGIVAYEQYF
CDR3 DNA: TGTGCCATCAGTGCCGTCGAAGGGATAGTTGCCTACGAGCAGTACTTC

CDR3 length: 14
D gene: TRBD1
clone size: -
V gene: TRBV12-3/TRBV12-4
J gene: TRBJ1-2
CDR3 protein: CASTRDRVSYGYTF
CDR3 DNA: TGTGCCAGCACCCGGGACAGGGTTAGTTATGGCTACACCTTC

CDR3 length: 14
D gene: TRBD1
clone size: -
V gene: TRBV7-3
J gene: TRBJ2-5
CDR3 protein: CASSATGTEQPQYF
CDR3 DNA: TGTGCCAGCAGCGCAACCGGGACAGAACAGCCCCAGTACTTC

CDR3 length: 14
D gene: -
clone size: -
V gene: TRBV9
J gene: TRBJ1-2
CDR3 protein: CASRVEVSNYGYTF
CDR3 DNA: TGTGCCAGCCGCGTAGAGGTATCAAACTATGGCTACACCTTC

CDR3 length: 15
D gene: -
clone size: few
V gene: TRBV5-4
J gene: TRBJ1-2
CDR3 protein: CASSLGVKGNYGYTF
CDR3 DNA: TGTGCCAGCAGCTTGGGAGTCAAGGGAAACTATGGCTACACCTTC

CDR3 length: 16
D gene: TRBD1
clone size: -
V gene: TRBV12-3/TRBV12-4
J gene: TRBJ2-7
CDR3 protein: CASSPGQGAGSYEQYF
CDR3 DNA: TGTGCCAGCAGTCCCGGACAGGGGGCGGGCTCCTACGAGCAGTACTTC

CDR3 length: 12
D gene: -
clone size: -
V gene: TRBV28
J gene: TRBJ2-5
CDR3 protein: CASSGMGETQYF
CDR3 DNA: TGTGCCAGCAGTGGGATGGGGGAGACCCAGTACTTC